Shown below are 29 T cell receptor beta chains from a single sample sequenced in a study of radiation and T cells in renal cell carcinoma. Generated by immunoSEQ multiplex PCR, the TCRdb table keeps only in-frame clones and is missing some. The sample holds 150,000 to 190,000 clones; about 91% are singletons and the top ten take over 10%. Time point noted: blood 2 weeks post-SBRT. The treatment: 15 Gy SBRT to primary tumor, nephrectomy 4 weeks later. The source material was blood, sampled from a patient whose treatment included radiotherapy and nephrectomy. Receptors originate from a woman aged 45-60 years with renal cell carcinoma.

The chain uses TRBV7-9 and TRBJ2-3, with TRBD1 matching over 9 bases. V trimming: 3 bases; J trimming: 2 bases; junction bases outside the gene matches: 3. The CDR3 totals 15 residues. Germline V gene lookup returns CDR1 SEHNR and CDR2 FQNEAQ (reference sequence). The CDR3: CASSLTGGPTDTQYF. Written as DNA, the CDR3 is TGTGCCAGCAGCTTGACAGGGGGACCCACAGATACGCAGTATTTT.

A single count supports this clone. The chain employs TRBV7-9 and TRBJ1-1, with 10 bases identical to TRBD1. Looked up from germline, CDR1 is SEHNR and CDR2 is FQNEAQ (reference sequence). The ends lost 1 base at V and 11 bases at J; junction bases unmatched: 4. The CDR3 contains 13 residues. The CDR3: CASSLGDRGVAFF. The CDR3 nucleotides are TGTGCCAGCAGCTTAGGGGACAGGGGTGTTGCTTTCTTT.

J is TRBJ2-7 and V is TRBV11-3; D is unresolved. The V end lost 5 bases, the J end lost 3 bases, and 5 bases lay between the germline ends. This CDR3 region has 11 residues. The germline CDR1 and CDR2 sequences are SGHNT and YENEEA. CDR3 protein: CASSRGYEQYF. The CDR3 DNA follows: TGTGCCAGCAGCCGCGGCTACGAGCAGTACTTC.

This sequence joins TRBV9 and TRBJ1-4; a possible D gene is TRBD1 (6 bases). Trimming stripped 0 bases from V and 3 bases from J, with 12 bases between. The CDR3 sequence is 16 residues long. Germline V CDR1 and CDR2: SGDLS, YYNGEE. The CDR3 DNA is TGTGCCAGCAGCGTAGACGACAGGCCGGCTAATGAAAAACTGTTTTTT. It translates to CASSVDDRPANEKLFF.

This chain links TRBV4-1 with TRBJ1-4, with 8 positions matching TRBD1. The germline CDR1 and CDR2 sequences are MGHRA and YSYEKL. The trim removed 2 bases at V and 2 bases at J, leaving 4 bases unmatched. CDR3 size: 16 residues. The CDR3 nucleotides are TGCGCCAGCAGCCAAAGCCCAGGGGGCACTAATGAAAAACTGTTTTTT. Translation: CASSQSPGGTNEKLFF.

With respect to this clone: One end of the junction varies from germline; a read error may be responsible. The chain joins TRBV9 to TRBJ2-6; tentatively, D is TRBD2 (6 bases). The germline CDR1 and CDR2 sequences are SGDLS and YYNGEE. The CDR3 consists of 16 residues. Here the CDR3 DNA reads TGTGCCGGCAGCGGGCGTGCGATCTCTGGGGCCAACGTCCTGACTTTC. It yields the protein CAGSGRAISGANVLTF.

The genes are TRBV7-9 and TRBJ2-1; TRBD2 is a possible D gene (7 bases). Germline V gene sequence: CDR1 SEHNR, CDR2 FQNEAQ (reference sequence). V was trimmed by 4 bases and J by 4 bases, leaving 17 bases between them. The CDR3 has 16 residues. In nucleotides, the CDR3 is TGTGCCAGCAGCTCCCTCGGCGGGGGCCCTTACAATGAGCAGTTCTTC. It translates to CASSSLGGGPYNEQFF.

The chain carries TRBV6-1 and TRBJ2-7; D is tentatively TRBD1 or TRBD2 (5 bases each). The V gene lost 2 bases and the J gene lost 9 bases, with 11 bases spanning the gap. Germline assignment: CDR1 MNHNS and CDR2 SASEGT. The CDR3 sequence is 12 residues long. CDR3: CASSEPGTGQYF. CDR3 coding DNA: TGTGCCAGCAGTGAACCCGGGACGGGGCAGTACTTC.

The gene calls are TRBV19 and TRBJ2-2; no reliable D call. CDR3 size: 13 residues. Germline values: CDR1 LNHDA, CDR2 SQIVND (reference sequence). The V and J ends lost 5 bases and 3 bases respectively, with 7 bases between them. The DNA of the CDR3 is TGTGCCAGTAGTCGGCTTGACACCGGGGAGCTGTTTTTT. It translates to CASSRLDTGELFF.

The table lists this clone with a few counts. The V and J genes are TRBV5-1 and TRBJ1-2; TRBD1 aligns across 9 bases. V lost 0 bases and J lost 4; bases outside the gene matches: 4. CDR1 SGHRS and CDR2 YFSETQ come from the germline V gene. This CDR3 is built from 15 residues. The DNA of the CDR3 is TGCGCCAGCAGCTTGGGAGACAGGGGGACCTATGGCTACACCTTC. This sequence encodes CASSLGDRGTYGYTF.

The J gene is TRBJ2-3, the V gene TRBV19; 9 nucleotides match TRBD2. With V trimmed by 8 bases and J by 1 base, 7 bases remained unmatched. Germline-derived CDR1 and CDR2 are LNHDA and SQIVND (reference sequence). This CDR3 is 15 amino acids long. CDR3 sequence reads: CASRQVAGGTDTQYF. Written as DNA, the CDR3 is TGTGCCAGTCGGCAGGTAGCGGGGGGCACAGATACGCAGTATTTT.

The chain carries TRBV7-3 and TRBJ2-1; D tentatively reads TRBD1 or TRBD2 (5 bases each). The germline gives CDR1 SGHTA, CDR2 FQGTGA. V shed 2 bases and J shed 5 bases, with 10 bases lying between them. The CDR3 is 14 amino acids. Written as DNA, the CDR3 is TGTGCCAGCAGCTTACCGGGGCCGAACAATGAGCAGTTCTTC. It encodes CASSLPGPNNEQFF.

The CDR3 protein is CASSYDPFGYGYTF. CDR3 nucleotides: TGTGCCAGCAGTTACGACCCTTTTGGCTATGGCTACACCTTC. The chain joins TRBV6-5 to TRBJ1-2; D remains ambiguous. This CDR3 region has 14 residues. Germline V CDR1 and CDR2: MNHEY, SVGAGI. The V and J ends lost 2 bases and 4 bases respectively, with 11 bases between them.

V gene TRBV5-4 combines with J gene TRBJ1-4; D may be TRBD1 (6 bases). Germline V lookup: CDR1 SGHNT, CDR2 YYREEE (reference sequence). This CDR3 comprises 15 residues. The germline V and J ends were trimmed by 0 bases and 7 bases, with 13 bases remaining between them. CDR3 region: CASSLVGGPVEKLFF. The CDR3 region has the DNA TGTGCCAGCAGCTTGGTCGGGGGGCCTGTTGAAAAACTGTTTTTT.

The CDR3 DNA sequence: TGTGCCAGTAGTATAAGCGGTAACACCGGGGAGCTGTTTTTT. Translation: CASSISGNTGELFF. The J gene is TRBJ2-2, the V gene TRBV19; D perhaps matches TRBD2 (5 bases). This CDR3 has 14 residues. CDR1 and CDR2 (germline): LNHDA, SQIVND (reference sequence). Trimming took off 2 bases at V and 2 bases at J, with 6 bases between the two ends.

The chain links TRBV6-5 to TRBJ1-2; D perhaps matches TRBD1 (5 bases). The CDR3 contains 13 residues. Per the germline V gene, CDR1 is MNHEY and CDR2 is SVGAGI. Trimming took 6 bases from V and 5 from J, leaving 13 bases between them. Here the CDR3 DNA reads TGTGCCAGCAGCAAGCAGGGAAATTATGGCTACACCTTC. Protein: CASSKQGNYGYTF.

The chain is built from TRBV5-1 and TRBJ1-2; tentative D call: TRBD1 (6 bases). From germline, CDR1 is SGHRS and CDR2 YFSETQ. The ends were cut back, 0 bases at V and 4 bases at J, with 16 bases in the middle. The CDR3 loop spans 16 amino acids. The CDR3 DNA reads TGCGCCAGCAGCTTGGGGGGGTTACAGGGAGCCTATGGCTACACCTTC. This sequence encodes CASSLGGLQGAYGYTF.

The chain combines TRBV11-2 with TRBJ2-1; D ambiguous. Germline lookup yields CDR1 SGHAT and CDR2 FQNNGV. This CDR3 has 15 residues. The V and J ends lost 0 bases and 2 bases respectively, with 8 bases between them. The CDR3 region has the DNA TGTGCCAGCAGCTTAGAGCGGACCCCCTACAATGAGCAGTTCTTC. The encoded protein is CASSLERTPYNEQFF.

The chain joins TRBV6-1 to TRBJ1-1, with no clear D. This CDR3 comprises 14 residues. Germline CDR1 is MNHNS and CDR2 is SASEGT. Trimming removed 4 bases from V and 1 base from J, with 10 bases in between. This CDR3 reads CASSGGLTNTEAFF. CDR3 in DNA: TGTGCCAGCAGTGGAGGACTGACGAACACTGAAGCTTTCTTT.

The V gene is TRBV11-3, the J gene TRBJ2-7; D uncertain. The CDR3 covers 15 residues. V lost 0 bases to trimming and J lost 0 bases, with 9 bases between them. The germline gives CDR1 SGHNT, CDR2 YENEEA. The CDR3 is CASSLEGANSYEQYF. CDR3 in DNA: TGTGCCAGCAGCTTAGAGGGCGCAAACTCCTACGAGCAGTACTTC.

The chain combines TRBV13 with TRBJ1-1, with unresolved D. CDR1 is PRHDT, CDR2 FYEKMQ, per germline (reference sequence). Trimming shortened V by 0 bases and J by 0 bases, and 8 bases separated the two germline ends. The CDR3 spans 15 residues. In DNA, the CDR3 is TGTGCCAGCAGCTTAGGCCGCAGTGTGAACACTGAAGCTTTCTTT. Translated, it gives CASSLGRSVNTEAFF.

The J gene is TRBJ1-4, the V gene TRBV7-2; a weak D match, TRBD1 (5 bases). The germline V gene has CDR1 SGHTA and CDR2 FQGNSA. V lost 5 bases to trimming and J lost 3 bases, with 13 bases between them. This CDR3 is 15 amino acids long. CDR3 sequence (DNA): TGTGCCAGCAGCCTAAATGGGGGATCTAATGAAAAACTGTTTTTT. Its protein is CASSLNGGSNEKLFF.

The chain is built from TRBV7-6 and TRBJ2-5; tentatively, D is TRBD2 (5 bases). Per germline, CDR1 SGHVS and CDR2 FNYEAQ. CDR3 length: 15 residues. V was shortened by 5 bases and J by 5 bases, with 18 bases between the two germline ends. The CDR3 region has the DNA TGTGCCAGCAGCATTACTAGTTTTGGATTGGAGACCCAGTACTTC. Its protein product is CASSITSFGLETQYF. The entire variable domain, with the rest obtained from reference TRBV7-6 and TRBJ2-5, is as follows: GAGVSQSPRYKVTKRGQDVALRCDPISGHVSLYWYRQALGQGPEFLTYFNYEAQQDKSGLPNDRFSAERPEGSISTLTIQRTEQRDSAMYRCASSITSFGLETQYFGPGTRLLVL.

J is TRBJ2-7 and V is TRBV9; 8 bases are shared with TRBD1. CDR1 and CDR2 from the germline V gene are SGDLS and YYNGEE. The CDR3 loop spans 14 amino acids. The junction had 5 bases not matched to a gene; V was cut back by 0 bases and J by 6 bases. The CDR3 DNA follows: TGTGCCAGCAGCGTAGCCCTCACAGGGGGCGAGCAGTACTTC. Its protein is CASSVALTGGEQYF.

This chain uses TRBV6-1 with TRBJ2-7; 9 bases fit TRBD1. The CDR3 spans 14 residues. The trim removed 6 bases at V and 3 bases at J, leaving 6 bases unmatched. Germline values: CDR1 MNHNS, CDR2 SASEGT. The CDR3 here is CASREDRGLYEQYF. In nucleotides, the CDR3 is TGTGCCAGCAGGGAGGACAGGGGCCTCTACGAGCAGTACTTC.

The chain joins TRBV19 to TRBJ1-1, with a tentative D call TRBD1 (5 bases). This CDR3 comprises 15 residues. Germline CDR1 LNHDA, CDR2 SQIVND (reference sequence). V lost 8 bases, J lost 5 bases, and 21 bases lay in between. CDR3 sequence (DNA): TGTGCCAGTGGGGAGAGAGGTGGGGGAATGACTGAAGCTTTCTTT. It specifies CASGERGGGMTEAFF.

The chain is built from TRBV5-1 and TRBJ1-2, with D possibly TRBD1 on 5 matching bases. The germline V gene encodes CDR1 SGHRS and CDR2 YFSETQ. V gave up 4 bases and J gave up 8 bases, with 18 bases separating them. The CDR3 runs to 14 residues. The CDR3 here is CASSPSGAPGGYTF. The CDR3 nucleotides read TGCGCCAGCAGCCCATCTGGGGCCCCCGGAGGCTACACCTTC.

The chain combines TRBV23-1 with TRBJ2-7, with TRBD2 as a possible D gene (6 bases). TRBV23-1 is an open reading frame, and its role is uncertain. Between the trimmed V and J ends, which lost 4 bases and 1 base, there was a span of 17 bases. CDR3 length equals 16 residues. The CDR3 loop reads CASSRGRGTFSYEQYF. The CDR3 DNA follows: TGCGCCAGCAGTCGGGGTCGGGGGACCTTTTCCTACGAGCAGTACTTC.

V gene TRBV6-5 combines with J gene TRBJ1-2; D is possibly TRBD1 (5 bases). The CDR3 loop spans 15 amino acids. The V gene's germline CDR1 is MNHEY and CDR2 SVGAGI. V lost 2 bases and J lost 3, with 13 bases in between. The CDR3 DNA sequence: TGTGCCAGCAGTTACGAGGGGAGTTCGGACTATGGCTACACCTTC. Translation: CASSYEGSSDYGYTF.